This TCR beta chain was obtained from a study of Graves' ophthalmopathy and Graves' hyperthyroidism. For the study at large: Researchers obtained peripheral blood at initial diagnosis, before any treatment had begun. Overall study results and limits: A majority of expanded thyroid clonotypes exceeding 0.001 frequency were likewise present in blood.

About this clonotype: As yet, its antigen is unknown.

Among the exclusions were patients with other autoimmune diseases, uncontrolled infections, pregnancy or lactation. Transcripts of RNA were the source for amplifying TCR beta CDR3 regions. HTBI-primed RT-PCR formed the first round, and a multiplex PCR formed the second. Each CDR3 protein gets one entry after TCRdb re-called the multiplex PCR reads with MiXCR. The data hold about 740,000 distinct CDR3 sequences, with 40% observed a single time. Per germline, CDR1 LNHDA and CDR2 SQIVND (reference sequence). V was pared by 3 bases and J by 4 bases, with 9 bases between. The CDR3 is 13 residues long. The TCR was taken from an adult man with Graves' ophthalmopathy. Sequencing was done on a sample of peripheral blood. The chain is built from TRBV19 and TRBJ1-1; D is undetermined. CDR3 sequence (DNA): TGTGCCAGTAGTATTTTACCGGGCACTGAAGCTTTCTTT. Residues: CASSILPGTEAFF.